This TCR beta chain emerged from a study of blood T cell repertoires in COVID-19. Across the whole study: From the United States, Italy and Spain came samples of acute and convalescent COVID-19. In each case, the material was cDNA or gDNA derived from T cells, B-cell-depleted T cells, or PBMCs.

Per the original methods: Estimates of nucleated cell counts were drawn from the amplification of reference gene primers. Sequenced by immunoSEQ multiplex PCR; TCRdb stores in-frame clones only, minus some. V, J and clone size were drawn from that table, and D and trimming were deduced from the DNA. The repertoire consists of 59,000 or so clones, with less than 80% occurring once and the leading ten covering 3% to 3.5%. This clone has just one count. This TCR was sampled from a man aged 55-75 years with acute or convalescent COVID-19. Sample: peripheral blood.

CDR3 region: CASSLDSPPDTQYF. The CDR3 DNA is TGCGCCAGCAGCTTGGATAGCCCACCGGATACGCAGTATTTT. The chain has TRBV5-1 and TRBJ2-3; D is unresolved. Trimming removed 0 bases at V and 6 bases at J, with 11 bases between. Germline CDR1 and CDR2: SGHRS and YFSETQ. The CDR3 totals 14 residues.